These 27 T cell receptor beta chains originate from one sample sequenced in a study of T cell repertoires in cytomegalovirus infection. One entry per CDR3 protein results from TCRdb running MiXCR on the reads. The sample consists of 100,000 or so distinct CDR3 sequences, approximately 15% of them appearing once. Specimen: PBMCs. These receptors all come from a human donor in good health (CMV status not recorded). Some clones in this sample may be carry-over from other donors' samples.

This clonotype was observed a few times. The chain joins TRBV6-1 to TRBJ2-1; TRBD2 matches at 10 bases. The CDR3 runs to 16 residues. Germline V CDR1 and CDR2: MNHNS, SASEGT. The ends lost 6 bases at V and 7 bases at J; junction bases unmatched: 12. The CDR3 reads CASSQLTSGVGNEQFF. The CDR3 DNA is TGTGCCAGCAGCCAACTTACTAGCGGGGTGGGAAATGAGCAGTTCTTC.

This clonotype was counted only a few times. The chain combines TRBV28 with TRBJ2-2; 12 nucleotides match TRBD2. This CDR3 has 15 amino acids. In germline, CDR1 is MDHEN, CDR2 SYDVKM. V trimming: 10 bases; J trimming: 2 bases; junction bases outside the gene matches: 5. The CDR3: CAIKTSGGNTGELFF. The CDR3 DNA reads TGTGCCATTAAGACTAGCGGGGGAAACACCGGGGAGCTGTTTTTT.

This clonotype was observed a handful of times. The rearrangement uses TRBV7-2 and TRBJ2-2; D possibly corresponds to TRBD2 (5 bases). CDR3 size: 15 residues. Germline values: CDR1 SGHTA, CDR2 FQGNSA. Trimming cost V 1 base and J 1 base, with 7 bases left between them. The DNA of the CDR3 is TGTGCCAGCAGCTTAGAGGCGGGGAACACCGGGGAGCTGTTTTTT. The encoded protein is CASSLEAGNTGELFF.

At least ten counts were recorded for this clonotype. This sequence joins TRBV12-3 or TRBV12-4 and TRBJ1-1, with D unclear. Trimming left V 2 bases short and J 2 bases short, with 12 bases between. The CDR3 runs to 15 residues. CDR3 DNA: TGTGCCAGCAGTTTAACAGATAGTATTAACACTGAAGCTTTCTTT. The encoded protein is CASSLTDSINTEAFF.

This clonotype has just a few counts. The chain joins TRBV12-3 or TRBV12-4 to TRBJ2-6; D gene unclear. The CDR3 has 14 residues. V dropped 3 bases and J dropped 2 bases, with 5 bases sitting between them. The CDR3 nucleotides are TGTGCCAGCAGTTTGCAGACTGGGGCCAACGTCCTGACTTTC. The encoded protein is CASSLQTGANVLTF.

The J gene is TRBJ1-1, the V gene TRBV12-3 or TRBV12-4, with D tentatively TRBD1 (6 bases). This CDR3 has 16 amino acids. The germline V and J ends were trimmed by 4 bases and 1 base, with 16 bases remaining between them. Here the CDR3 DNA reads TGTGCCAGCAGTTCCCCTGGGGGGGGCGAGAACACTGAAGCTTTCTTT. It translates to CASSSPGGGENTEAFF.

This clonotype was recorded at least ten times. The chain links TRBV7-2 to TRBJ1-1; a possible D gene is TRBD1 (5 bases). The CDR3 covers 14 residues. Germline CDR1 reads SGHTA; CDR2 reads FQGNSA. Trimming removed 5 bases from V and 4 bases from J, with 14 bases in between. The CDR3 sequence is CASSVRQYRTEAFF. For the CDR3, the DNA is TGTGCCAGCAGCGTACGACAGTACCGCACTGAAGCTTTCTTT. The full variable domain, rest sourced from reference TRBV7-2 and TRBJ1-1, is GAGVSQSPSNKVTEKGKDVELRCDPISGHTALYWYRQSLGQGLEFLIYFQGNSAPDKSGLPSDRFSAERTGGSVSTLTIQRTQQEDSAVYLCASSVRQYRTEAFFGQGTRLTVV.

Ten or more counts support this clonotype. This chain connects TRBV5-5 to TRBJ2-5; no reliable D call. Per germline, CDR1 SGHKS and CDR2 YYEKEE (reference sequence). The V and J ends lost 4 bases and 1 base respectively, with 20 bases between them. This CDR3 is 17 amino acids long. CDR3 DNA sequence: TGTGCCAGCAGCGGCGACCACAGAGGACCCTTCCAAGAGACCCAGTACTTC. Translation: CASSGDHRGPFQETQYF.

In this sample, this clonotype turned up many times. J is TRBJ1-5 and V is TRBV20-1; 8 positions match TRBD1. The CDR3 covers 18 residues. The germline V gene encodes CDR1 DFQATT and CDR2 SNEGSKA (reference sequence). V lost 3 bases to trimming and J lost 4 bases; unmatched junction nucleotides: 17. In DNA, the CDR3 is TGCAGTGCTAGGGCCGCAGGACAGGGCCTTATCGGTAATCAGCCCCAGCATTTT. This translates into CSARAAGQGLIGNQPQHF.

A few counts support this clonotype. The chain uses TRBV7-9 and TRBJ1-1, with a weak D call TRBD1 (6 bases). Germline lookup yields CDR1 SEHNR and CDR2 FQNEAQ (reference sequence). This CDR3 is built from 11 residues. Trimming pared 5 bases from V and 13 bases from J, leaving 14 bases between. The CDR3 region is CASSPGAGIFF. CDR3 bases: TGTGCCAGCAGCCCAGGGGCAGGAATTTTCTTT.

On this clonotype itself: Since a much larger clone is just one base distant, this may be a read error. The chain links TRBV7-3 to TRBJ2-3; perhaps D is TRBD1 or TRBD2 (5 bases each). Per germline, CDR1 SGHTA and CDR2 FQGTGA. The CDR3 has 14 residues. The CDR3 coding sequence is TGTGCCAGCAGCTTTGGGGAGAGCACAGGTACGCAGTATTTT. Protein product: CASSFGESTGTQYF.

The chain couples TRBV12-3 or TRBV12-4 to TRBJ2-7; 7 bases align to TRBD1. Trimming took 6 bases from V and 2 from J; bases not matched to a gene: 16. There are 17 residues in the CDR3. The CDR3 bases are TGTGCCAGCAGAACCACATTACCGGGACAGCGAACCTACGAGCAGTACTTC. Encoded protein: CASRTTLPGQRTYEQYF.

The V and J genes are TRBV20-1 and TRBJ2-7, with 10 bases lining up with TRBD1. Germline V CDR1 and CDR2: DFQATT, SNEGSKA (reference sequence). The CDR3 is made up of 14 amino acids. J was trimmed by 4 bases and V by 2 bases; bases with no gene match: 5. CDR3 nucleotide sequence: TGCAGTGCTAGATCGGGACAGGGGCTGTACGAGCAGTACTTC. As protein: CSARSGQGLYEQYF.

This clonotype has at least ten counts. This rearrangement joins TRBV7-8 to TRBJ2-1; 7 nucleotides line up with TRBD2. CDR3 length equals 15 residues. The germline gives CDR1 SGHVS, CDR2 FQNEAQ. The V and J ends lost 1 base and 5 bases, in that order; junction bases with no gene match: 5. Here the CDR3 reads CASSLGLAPNNEQFF. The CDR3 DNA follows: TGTGCCAGCAGCTTAGGACTAGCCCCCAACAATGAGCAGTTCTTC. Full variable domain (remainder filled in from reference TRBV7-8 and TRBJ2-1): GAGVSQSPRYKVAKRGQDVALRCDPISGHVSLFWYQQALGQGPEFLTYFQNEAQLDKSGLPSDRFFAERPEGSVSTLKIQRTQQEDSAVYLCASSLGLAPNNEQFFGPGTRLTVL.

V gene TRBV7-2 combines with J gene TRBJ1-2; 7 positions agree with TRBD1. This CDR3 is built from 14 residues. The J segment lost 6 bases and the V segment lost 2 bases, leaving 6 bases of the junction unmatched. Germline V gene lookup returns CDR1 SGHTA and CDR2 FQGNSA. CDR3 residues: CASSLNPGGDGYTF. Here the CDR3 DNA reads TGTGCCAGCAGCTTAAACCCAGGGGGTGATGGCTACACCTTC.

This chain joins TRBV6-6 and TRBJ2-2, with TRBD2 matching 9 bases. Trimming cost V 4 bases and J 10 bases; bases outside gene matches: 13. The CDR3 consists of 16 residues. Germline assignment: CDR1 MNHNY and CDR2 SVGAGI (reference sequence). CDR3 DNA: TGTGCCAGCAGTTTCTCCAGCGGGGGGAGCATTAAGGAGCTGTTTTTT. Translation: CASSFSSGGSIKELFF.

A note on this clonotype: This sequence may be a read error, since a much larger clone differs from it by one base. J is TRBJ2-6 and V is TRBV18, with 10 bases lining up with TRBD1. V gave up 3 bases and J gave up 6 bases; unmatched junction bases: 5. The CDR3 totals 16 residues. Germline-derived CDR1 and CDR2 are KGHSH and LQKENI. The CDR3 sequence is CASSPGTGAVANVLTF. In DNA form, the CDR3 reads TGTGCCAGCTCACCCGGGACAGGGGCCGTGGCCAACGTCCTGACTTTC.

The chain is built from TRBV11-2 and TRBJ1-2; D possibly corresponds to TRBD1 (5 bases). Germline V gene sequence: CDR1 SGHAT, CDR2 FQNNGV. V was clipped by 4 bases and J by 4 bases, with 25 bases between them. This CDR3 is 18 amino acids long. The CDR3 DNA reads as TGTGCCAGCAGCTCCTTATCCCCAGGGAGGGGAAGAGGCTATGGCTACACCTTC. As protein: CASSSLSPGRGRGYGYTF.

At least ten counts were recorded for this clonotype. This sequence joins TRBV4-3 and TRBJ1-2; maybe TRBD1 (6 bases). The germline CDR1 and CDR2 sequences are LGHNA and YSLEER. V lost 4 bases and J 8 bases, leaving 20 bases between the germline ends. The CDR3 spans 15 residues. CDR3 in amino acids: CASSLLRDIQAGYTF. CDR3 bases: TGCGCCAGCAGCCTTCTCCGGGACATTCAAGCCGGCTACACCTTC.

Notes on this clonotype: The junction differs from germline at one of its ends, possibly a read error. This chain connects TRBV7-2 to TRBJ2-1, with 9 bases that match TRBD2. This CDR3 contains 13 residues. The V gene's germline CDR1 is SGHTA and CDR2 FQGNSA. CDR3 loop: CASSLELAGLDDF. As DNA, the CDR3 is TGTGCCAGCAGCTTAGAGCTAGCGGGGCTGGATGACTTC. Full variable domain (remainder filled in from reference TRBV7-2 and TRBJ2-1): GAGVSQSPSNKVTEKGKDVELRCDPISGHTALYWYRQSLGQGLEFLIYFQGNSAPDKSGLPSDRFSAERTGGSVSTLTIQRTQQEDSAVYLCASSLELAGLDDFGPGTRLTVL.

The chain has TRBV5-6 and TRBJ1-3; perhaps TRBD1 as D (5 bases). This CDR3 spans 16 amino acids. Trimming shortened V by 0 bases and J by 0 bases, and 10 bases separated the two germline ends. Germline loops: CDR1 SGHDT, CDR2 YYEEEE. This chain's CDR3 is CASSLGGVLSGNTIYF. As DNA, the CDR3 is TGTGCCAGCAGCTTGGGGGGGGTTCTCTCTGGAAACACCATATATTTT.

The chain employs TRBV11-2 and TRBJ2-5; the match to TRBD2 covers 8 bases. After removal of 5 bases from V and 5 bases from J, the junction contained 7 bases not matched to a gene. The V gene's germline CDR1 is SGHAT and CDR2 FQNNGV. The CDR3 length is 14 residues. CDR3 nucleotide sequence: TGTGCCAGCAGCCCAGCGGGGGCTAGGGAGACCCAGTACTTC. Protein: CASSPAGARETQYF.

In regard to this clonotype: A much larger clonotype is one base distant, so this may be a read error. The chain has TRBV7-3 and TRBJ2-2; TRBD2 might be the D (5 bases). Germline assignment: CDR1 SGHTA and CDR2 FQGTGA. This CDR3 is built from 14 residues. The CDR3 sequence is CASSRNGNTGDLFF. CDR3 coding DNA: TGTGCCAGCAGCCGGAATGGCAACACCGGGGATCTGTTTTTT. The entire variable domain, with the rest obtained from reference TRBV7-3 and TRBJ2-2, is as follows: GAGVSQTPSNKVTEKGKYVELRCDPISGHTALYWYRQSLGQGPEFLIYFQGTGAADDSGLPNDRFFAVRPEGSVSTLKIQRTERGDSAVYLCASSRNGNTGDLFFGEGSRLTVL.

This sequence joins TRBV5-6 and TRBJ2-5; D uncertain. Germline V lookup: CDR1 SGHDT, CDR2 YYEEEE. This CDR3 is 13 amino acids long. Trimming took off 4 bases at V and 3 bases at J, with 10 bases between the two ends. Written as DNA, the CDR3 is TGTGCCAGCAGCAACCTTCAAAAAGAGACCCAGTACTTC. Amino acid sequence: CASSNLQKETQYF.

This clonotype turned up a few times. The chain carries TRBV10-3 and TRBJ1-1, with 9 bases identical to TRBD1. The germline V gene encodes CDR1 ENHRY and CDR2 SYGVKD. With V trimmed by 10 bases and J by 5 bases, 11 bases remained unmatched. This CDR3 has 14 amino acids. DNA for the CDR3: TGTGCCAGTGCCGCGGACAGGGGCTTAACTGAAGCTTTCTTT. It translates to CASAADRGLTEAFF.

In its sample, this clonotype was seen a few times. The rearrangement joins TRBV20-1 to TRBJ1-5; D might be TRBD1 (5 bases). V was clipped by 5 bases and J by 4 bases, with 21 bases between them. This CDR3 comprises 16 residues. Germline CDR1 is DFQATT and CDR2 is SNEGSKA (reference sequence). CDR3 loop: CSAGGPGSEGNQPQHF. The CDR3, as DNA: TGCAGTGCTGGGGGTCCCGGTTCCGAGGGAAATCAGCCCCAGCATTTT.

This clonotype was counted a few times. One junction end does not reproduce the germline sequence, and a read error may be involved. This sequence joins TRBV2 and TRBJ2-1; TRBD2 agrees at 12 bases. CDR1 and CDR2 from the germline V gene are SNHLY and FYNNEI. This CDR3 spans 13 amino acids. CDR3 DNA: TGTGCCAGCAGTGGTCTCCTAGCGGGGGGGCCACACTTC. It specifies CASSGLLAGGPHF.